The 5 T cell receptor beta chains listed next were all sequenced from one sample in a study of blood T cell repertoires in COVID-19. Assay: immunoSEQ multiplex PCR; the TCRdb copy retains only in-frame clones and omits some. In the table there are 50,000 to 70,000 clones, 80% to 90% of which are singletons. Material for sequencing was peripheral blood. The receptors come from a woman aged 55-75 years with acute or convalescent COVID-19.

The chain links TRBV6-4 to TRBJ1-2; 10 bases line up with TRBD1. Looked up from germline, CDR1 is MRHNA and CDR2 is SNTAGT. The junction had 9 bases not matched to a gene; V was cut back by 0 bases and J by 8 bases. The CDR3 runs 16 residues. CDR3 coding DNA: TGTGCCAGCAGTGACTCGTGGGACAGGGGTCAAGGAGGCTACACCTTC. Encoded protein: CASSDSWDRGQGGYTF.

This clone appeared once. This chain connects TRBV6-5 to TRBJ2-3; 7 bases fit TRBD2. This CDR3 comprises 14 residues. The V and J ends lost 6 bases and 5 bases, in that order; junction bases with no gene match: 8. Germline V gene sequence: CDR1 MNHEY, CDR2 SVGAGI. This CDR3 is CASRRGGQGDTQYF. CDR3 DNA sequence: TGTGCCAGCAGGAGGGGAGGGCAGGGAGATACGCAGTATTTT.

The chain carries TRBV5-4 and TRBJ2-3; tentative D call: TRBD1 (5 bases). This CDR3 contains 15 residues. The germline gives CDR1 SGHNT, CDR2 YYREEE (reference sequence). Trimming cost V 5 bases and J 2 bases, with 15 bases left between them. The CDR3: CASRPGSPITDTQYF. CDR3 DNA: TGTGCCAGCAGGCCAGGGTCGCCCATCACAGATACGCAGTATTTT.

The chain links TRBV3-1 (or the pseudogene TRBV3-2) to TRBJ1-1; D is unresolved. The CDR3 has 12 residues. CDR1 is LGHDT, CDR2 YNNKEL, per germline (reference sequence). V lost 7 bases and J 3 bases, leaving 9 bases between the germline ends. The CDR3 region has the DNA TGTGCCAGCATCTCGCGCTACACTGAAGCTTTCTTT. Its translation is CASISRYTEAFF.

This chain uses TRBV7-6 with TRBJ1-6; no clear D. CDR1 and CDR2 from the germline V gene are SGHVS and FNYEAQ. V was shortened by 1 base and J by 0 bases, with 16 bases between the two germline ends. The CDR3 totals 19 residues. CDR3 sequence: CASSLVSRRGSSYNSPLHF. CDR3 nucleotides: TGTGCCAGCAGCTTAGTGTCCCGTCGAGGGAGCTCCTATAATTCACCCCTCCACTTT.